This entry lists 5 T cell receptor beta chains sequenced from one sample in a study of T cells in localized non-small cell lung cancer. TCRdb's copy holds only in-frame clones and misses some; the assay was immunoSEQ multiplex PCR. The sample lists about 1,800 clones; less than 25% were seen once. This material consisted of normal lung tissue next to the tumor, taken before any cancer treatment. The receptors originated from a male donor older than 55 with stage II lung adenocarcinoma.

The chain joins TRBV9 to TRBJ1-5; a weak D match, TRBD1 (5 bases). This CDR3 is 15 amino acids long. The V end lost 3 bases, the J end lost 3 bases, and 13 bases lay between the germline ends. Germline assignment: CDR1 SGDLS and CDR2 YYNGEE. The CDR3 DNA follows: TGTGCCAGCAGCGAAGGGGTATGGGACAATCAGCCCCAGCATTTT. The encoded protein is CASSEGVWDNQPQHF. The full variable domain, its missing parts supplied by reference TRBV9 and TRBJ1-5, is DSGVTQTPKHLITATGQRVTLRCSPRSGDLSVYWYQQSLDQGLQFLIQYYNGEERAKGNILERFSAQQFPDLHSELNLSSLELGDSALYFCASSEGVWDNQPQHFGDGTRLSIL.

This clone has a handful of counts. J is TRBJ2-1 and V is TRBV7-6; 7 bases match TRBD2. The CDR3 covers 18 residues. V was clipped by 3 bases and J by 0 bases; unmatched bases: 11. In germline, CDR1 is SGHVS, CDR2 FNYEAQ. The CDR3 DNA reads as TGTGCCAGCAGCTTGGAAATAGCGGGTGCCAGCTCCTACAATGAGCAGTTCTTC. Amino acids: CASSLEIAGASSYNEQFF.

By share of the sample, this clone is medium-sized. The chain carries TRBV6-8 and TRBJ2-7, with D possibly matching TRBD2 (5 bases). This CDR3 region has 15 residues. With 6 bases removed from V and 3 bases from J, the gap between germline ends came to 18 bases. Per the germline V gene, CDR1 is MNHGY and CDR2 is SAAAGT. CDR3 coding DNA: TGTGCCAGCAGCACGGGCCCGCCTGGACTCTACGAGCAGTACTTC. Protein sequence: CASSTGPPGLYEQYF.

CDR3 protein: CASSPPGLVGEQYF. The CDR3 DNA follows: TGTGCCAGCAGCCCCCCTGGTCTGGTGGGGGAGCAGTACTTC. The J gene is TRBJ2-7, the V gene TRBV6-8; no firm D call. The CDR3 is made up of 14 amino acids. Germline-derived CDR1 and CDR2 are MNHGY and SAAAGT. Trimming left V 6 bases short and J 7 bases short, with 19 bases between.

This clone was picked up a small number of times. The chain is built from TRBV14 and TRBJ2-1; 14 bases line up with TRBD2. Unmatched junction bases numbered 1, after V lost 4 bases and J lost 5 bases. Germline V lookup: CDR1 SGHDN, CDR2 FVKESK. The CDR3 extends over 15 amino acids. CDR3 loop: CASSPGLAGDNEQFF. CDR3 bases: TGTGCCAGCAGCCCGGGACTAGCGGGAGACAATGAGCAGTTCTTC.